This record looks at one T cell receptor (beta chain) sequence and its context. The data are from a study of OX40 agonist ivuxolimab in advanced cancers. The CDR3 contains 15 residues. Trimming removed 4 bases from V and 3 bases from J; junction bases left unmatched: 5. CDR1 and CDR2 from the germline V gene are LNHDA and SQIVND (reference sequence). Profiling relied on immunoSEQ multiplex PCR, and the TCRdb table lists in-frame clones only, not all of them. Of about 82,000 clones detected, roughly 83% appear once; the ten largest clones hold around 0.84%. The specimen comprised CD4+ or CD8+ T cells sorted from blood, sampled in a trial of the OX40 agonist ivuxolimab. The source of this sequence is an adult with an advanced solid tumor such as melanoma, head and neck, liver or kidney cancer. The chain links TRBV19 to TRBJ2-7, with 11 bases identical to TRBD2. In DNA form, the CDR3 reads TGTGCCAGTAGTACACGTAGCGGGGGGGACTACGAGCAGTACTTC. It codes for CASSTRSGGDYEQYF.